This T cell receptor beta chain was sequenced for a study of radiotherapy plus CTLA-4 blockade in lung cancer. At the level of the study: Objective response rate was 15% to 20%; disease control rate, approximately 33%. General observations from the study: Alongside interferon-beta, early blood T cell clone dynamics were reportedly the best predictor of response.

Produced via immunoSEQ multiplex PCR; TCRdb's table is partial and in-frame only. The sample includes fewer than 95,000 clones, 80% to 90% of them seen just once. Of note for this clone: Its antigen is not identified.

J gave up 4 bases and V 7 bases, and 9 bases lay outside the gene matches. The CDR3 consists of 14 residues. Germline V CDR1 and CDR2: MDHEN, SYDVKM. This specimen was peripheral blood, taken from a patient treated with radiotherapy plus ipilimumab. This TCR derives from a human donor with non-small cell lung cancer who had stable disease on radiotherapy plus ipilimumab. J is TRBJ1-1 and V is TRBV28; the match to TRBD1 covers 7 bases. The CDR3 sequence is CASTRDRVVTEAFF. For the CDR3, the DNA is TGTGCCAGCACTCGCGACAGGGTGGTCACTGAAGCTTTCTTT.